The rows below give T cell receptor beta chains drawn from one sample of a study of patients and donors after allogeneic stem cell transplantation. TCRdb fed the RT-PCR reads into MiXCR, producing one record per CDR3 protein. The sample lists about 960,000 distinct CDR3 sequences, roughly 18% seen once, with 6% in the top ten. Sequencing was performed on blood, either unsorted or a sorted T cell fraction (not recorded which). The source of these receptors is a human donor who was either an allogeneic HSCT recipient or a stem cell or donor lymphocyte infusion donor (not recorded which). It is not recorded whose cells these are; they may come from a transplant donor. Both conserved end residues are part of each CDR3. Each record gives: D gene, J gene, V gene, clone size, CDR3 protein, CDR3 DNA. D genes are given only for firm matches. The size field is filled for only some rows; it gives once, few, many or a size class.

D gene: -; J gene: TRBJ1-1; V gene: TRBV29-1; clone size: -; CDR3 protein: CSVYVAVGVEAFF; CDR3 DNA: TGCAGCGTTTATGTAGCGGTGGGGGTAGAAGCTTTCTTT
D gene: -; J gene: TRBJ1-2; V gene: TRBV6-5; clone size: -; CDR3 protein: CASSYSGPKGYGYTF; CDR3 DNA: TGTGCCAGCAGTTACTCGGGTCCAAAGGGCTATGGCTACACCTTC
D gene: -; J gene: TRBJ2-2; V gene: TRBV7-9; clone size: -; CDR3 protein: CASSPTSFPPGELFF; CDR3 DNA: TGTGCCAGCAGTCCTACTAGCTTCCCCCCCGGGGAGCTGTTTTTT
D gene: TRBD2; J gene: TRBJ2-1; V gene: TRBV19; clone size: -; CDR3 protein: CASKAGETYNEQFF; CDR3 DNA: TGTGCCAGTAAAGCGGGGGAAACCTACAATGAGCAGTTCTTC
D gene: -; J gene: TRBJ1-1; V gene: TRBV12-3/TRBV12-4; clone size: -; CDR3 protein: CASSLQRDLNTEAFF; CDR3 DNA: TGTGCCAGCAGTCTACAGAGGGACTTGAACACTGAAGCTTTCTTT
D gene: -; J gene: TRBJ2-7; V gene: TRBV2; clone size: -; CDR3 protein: CASSEPLSEQYF; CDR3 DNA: TGTGCCAGCAGTGAACCTCTGAGCGAGCAGTACTTC
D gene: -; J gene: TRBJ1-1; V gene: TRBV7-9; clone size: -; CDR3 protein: CASSRRWGDDEAFF; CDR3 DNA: TGTGCCAGCAGCCGACGTTGGGGGGATGATGAAGCTTTCTTT
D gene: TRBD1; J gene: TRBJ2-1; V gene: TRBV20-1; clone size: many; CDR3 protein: CSAGTGVNEQFF; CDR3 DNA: TGCAGTGCTGGTACAGGGGTCAATGAGCAGTTCTTC
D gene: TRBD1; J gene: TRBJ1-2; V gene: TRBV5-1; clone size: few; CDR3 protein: CASSTYGTDLSGYTF; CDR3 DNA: TGCGCCAGCAGCACCTACGGGACAGACCTTTCGGGCTACACCTTC
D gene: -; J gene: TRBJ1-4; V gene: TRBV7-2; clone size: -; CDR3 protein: CASSLVTANEKLFF; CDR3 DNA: TGTGCCAGCAGCTTAGTTACGGCTAATGAAAAACTGTTTTTT
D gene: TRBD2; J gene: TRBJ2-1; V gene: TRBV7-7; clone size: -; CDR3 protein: CASSLVSGSGGSYNEQFF; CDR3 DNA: TGTGCTAGCAGCTTAGTATCAGGTAGCGGGGGAAGCTACAATGAGCAGTTCTTC